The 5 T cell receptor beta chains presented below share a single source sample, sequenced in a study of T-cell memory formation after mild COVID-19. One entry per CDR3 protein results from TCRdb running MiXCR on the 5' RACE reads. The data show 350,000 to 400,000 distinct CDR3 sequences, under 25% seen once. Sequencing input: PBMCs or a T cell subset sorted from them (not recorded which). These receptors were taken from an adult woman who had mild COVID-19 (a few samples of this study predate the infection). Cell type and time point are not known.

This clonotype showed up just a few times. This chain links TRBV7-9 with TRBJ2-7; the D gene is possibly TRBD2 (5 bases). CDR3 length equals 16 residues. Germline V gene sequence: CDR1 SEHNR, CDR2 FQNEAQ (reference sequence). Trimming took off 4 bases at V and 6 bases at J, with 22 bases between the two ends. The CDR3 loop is CASSSLPGISSGEQYF. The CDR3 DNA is TGTGCCAGCAGCTCCTTACCCGGGATATCATCTGGCGAGCAGTACTTC.

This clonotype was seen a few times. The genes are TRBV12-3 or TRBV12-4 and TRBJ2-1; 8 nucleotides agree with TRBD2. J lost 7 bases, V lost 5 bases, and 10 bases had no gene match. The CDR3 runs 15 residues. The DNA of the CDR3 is TGTGCCAGCAGTCGGGGGGGACTACCTCCTAATGAGCAGTTCTTC. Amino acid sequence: CASSRGGLPPNEQFF.

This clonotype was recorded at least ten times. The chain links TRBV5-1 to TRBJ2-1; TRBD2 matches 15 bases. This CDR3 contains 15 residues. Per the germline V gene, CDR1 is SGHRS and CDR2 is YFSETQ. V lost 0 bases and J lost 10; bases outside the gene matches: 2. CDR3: CASSLAGTSGGEQFF. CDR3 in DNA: TGCGCCAGCAGCTTGGCCGGGACTAGCGGGGGGGAGCAGTTCTTC.

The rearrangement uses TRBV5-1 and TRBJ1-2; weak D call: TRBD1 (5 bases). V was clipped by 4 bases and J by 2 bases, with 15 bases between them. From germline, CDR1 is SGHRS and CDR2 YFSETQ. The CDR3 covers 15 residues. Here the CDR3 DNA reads TGCGCCAGCAGCCCCAACCTCGGGGGGAACTATGGCTACACCTTC. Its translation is CASSPNLGGNYGYTF. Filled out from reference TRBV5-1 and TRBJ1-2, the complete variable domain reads KAGVTQTPRYLIKTRGQQVTLSCSPISGHRSVSWYQQTPGQGLQFLFEYFSETQRNKGNFPGRFSGRQFSNSRSEMNVSTLELGDSALYLCASSPNLGGNYGYTFGSGTRLTVV.

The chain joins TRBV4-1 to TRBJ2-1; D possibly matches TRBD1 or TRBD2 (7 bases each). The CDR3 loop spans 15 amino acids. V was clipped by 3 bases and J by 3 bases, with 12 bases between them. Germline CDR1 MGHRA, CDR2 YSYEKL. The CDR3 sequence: CASSHSGGGYNEQFF. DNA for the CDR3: TGCGCCAGCAGCCACTCAGGGGGGGGCTACAATGAGCAGTTCTTC.